This T cell receptor (beta chain) was sequenced for a study of blood T cell repertoires in COVID-19 (dated by TCRdb to about 2020). Describing the broader study: Samples covering the acute and convalescent phases of COVID-19 were provided by collaborators in the United States, Italy and Spain. The material from the prospective study consisted of cDNA or gDNA derived from T cells, B-cell-depleted T cells, or PBMCs. Subjects who had been exposed to COVID-19, were actively infected with it, or had recovered from it provided the deeply sampled blood TCRbeta repertoires that made up the dataset. The repertoires were released in a freely available public database intended as a resource for research on the immune response to SARS-CoV-2. The samples were drawn from the first 160 participants of the ongoing ImmuneRACE study and from 1,200 or so subjects provided by 6 global collaborators. A de-identified subject ID, COVID-19 status, age in years and sex were almost always included in the sample metadata. HLA class I and class II types, where available, came from metadata supplied by the sample provider rather than from assay-based typing. Paper-wide results and their limitations: Clinical and demographic metadata were provided uncurated, with the amount varying by source and participant.

V is clipped by 2 bases and J by 4 bases, and the sequence between their germline boundaries is 8 bases long. The CDR3 holds 13 amino acids from the cysteine to the phenylalanine. CDR3 DNA only is kept here, 39 bases in frame from base 1. The germline V gene sets CDR1 to KGHSH and CDR2 to LQKENI. The immunoSEQ Assay, a bias-controlled multiplex PCR, was used to amplify TCRbeta CDR3 regions from genomic DNA. Per the source publication's procedure: Within the assay, amplification of reference gene primers was used to estimate how many nucleated cells each sample contained. To quantify the absolute abundance of each unique TCRbeta CDR3 rearrangement, sequence reads were collapsed and filtered. For each sample, productive Simpson clonality was calculated by taking the square root of Simpson's diversity index across productive rearrangements. This immuneACCESS table, as held by TCRdb, lists in-frame sequences with V and J called but not all clones. Of the missing ones, under half trace to an unresolved V gene in checked studies; the others have no known cause. Clone size and the V and J calls come from that table; the DNA yielded D and trimming. The sample has 150,000 to 200,000 clones on record, around 85% of them singletons. Of the sample, about 3% falls within the top ten clones.

Regarding this clone: Its cognate antigen has yet to be identified. There are no base qualities to consult, and no much larger clone falls within one base.

The collaborating institutions used their own protocols to collect whole blood in K2EDTA tubes. For TCRbeta analysis, collaborators shipped samples in one of three forms: frozen whole blood, isolated PBMCs, or DNA extracted from either of those sample types. The source material was peripheral blood. The TCR was taken from a human donor with acute or convalescent COVID-19. The donor label of this sample is uncertain. The V gene is TRBV18 and the J gene is TRBJ1-2; the D gene cannot be resolved reliably. The CDR3 region has the sequence CASSPSESYGYTF. Read as DNA, the sequence is TGTGCCAGCTCACCATCGGAGTCCTATGGCTACACCTTC. This CDR3, with the reference TRBV18 and TRBJ1-2 proteins standing in past its ends, gives the full variable domain NAGVMQNPRHLVRRRGQEARLRCSPMKGHSHVYWYRQLPEEGLKFMVYLQKENIIDESGMPKERFSAEFPKEGPSILRIQQVVRGDSAAYFCASSPSESYGYTFGSGTRLTVV.